What follows are 27 T cell receptor beta chains derived from one specimen sequenced in a study of human T cells and chemical hapten exposure (dated by TCRdb to 2020 to 2023). What the time point label conveys for this sample: patch test 2, 6 weeks after DPC sensitization. Per the publication, the treatment or condition label means: therapeutic diphenylcyclopropenone sensitization with weekly scalp DPC. The method was RACE. The run used a NextSeq 500. Using fastp trimming at Q25 and MiXCR clonotype assembly, TCRdb reanalyzed the public sequencing data and kept in-frame beta chains. Each record represents a unique CDR3 protein, reported with the most common genes and DNA among its rows. The sample contains 70,000 to 90,000 distinct CDR3 sequences, about 10% of them found a single time. Approximately 5% of the sample lies in the top ten. The specimen comprised whole blood, sampled in connection with sensitization to the hapten diphenylcyclopropenone (DPC). All receptors come from a woman between 50 and 59 years old with alopecia areata. Some clones in this sample may be carry-over from other donors' samples.

This clonotype was counted many times. This chain links TRBV6-5 with TRBJ2-3; 8 bases are shared with TRBD1. J lost 3 bases, V lost 6 bases, and 5 bases had no gene match. This CDR3 comprises 14 residues. Germline lookup yields CDR1 MNHEY and CDR2 SVGAGI. The CDR3 is CASRKQGETDTQYF. The DNA of the CDR3 is TGTGCCAGCAGGAAACAGGGGGAGACAGATACGCAGTATTTT.

This chain links TRBV12-3 or TRBV12-4 with TRBJ2-7; tentatively, D is TRBD1 (6 bases). The CDR3 spans 15 residues. The V and J ends lost 5 bases and 2 bases respectively, with 16 bases between them. In DNA form, the CDR3 reads TGTGCCAGCAGTCCAACAGTGTCAGGGGCCTACGAGCAGTACTTC. Encoded protein: CASSPTVSGAYEQYF.

V and J are TRBV29-1 and TRBJ2-7, with D perhaps TRBD2 (6 bases). Trimming took off 7 bases at V and 2 bases at J, with 15 bases between the two ends. The CDR3 totals 13 residues. Per germline, CDR1 SQVTM and CDR2 ANQGSEA. The CDR3 is CSASPTGAYEQYF. CDR3 nucleotide sequence: TGCAGCGCCTCGCCCACGGGAGCCTACGAGCAGTACTTC.

This chain joins TRBV19 and TRBJ2-3; TRBD2 matches 8 bases. Germline V gene data show CDR1 as LNHDA and CDR2 as SQIVND (reference sequence). CDR3 size: 14 residues. V dropped 8 bases and J dropped 0; count of bases not matched to a gene: 4. CDR3 in DNA: TGTGCCAGTGGTACTAGCGGTAGCACAGATACGCAGTATTTT. Translation gives CASGTSGSTDTQYF.

This clonotype came up many times. CDR3 DNA sequence: TGTGCCAGCAGCCAATTACTAGCGGGATTGAGCAATGAGCAGTTCTTC. It is translated as CASSQLLAGLSNEQFF. This chain uses TRBV3-1 with TRBJ2-1, with TRBD2 identical over 10 bases. Germline V gene data show CDR1 as LGHDT and CDR2 as YNNKEL (reference sequence). V was clipped by 2 bases and J by 6 bases; unmatched bases: 7. The CDR3 totals 16 residues.

This clonotype was counted at least ten times. CDR3 nucleotide sequence: TGCGCCAGCAGCTCCGACAGATCCACAGATACGCAGTATTTT. This translates into CASSSDRSTDTQYF. The chain couples TRBV5-1 to TRBJ2-3; possibly TRBD1 for D (5 bases). CDR3 length: 14 residues. Germline V gene lookup returns CDR1 SGHRS and CDR2 YFSETQ. The V and J ends lost 3 bases and 2 bases respectively, with 10 bases between them.

Many counts were recorded for this clonotype. The rearrangement uses TRBV6-1 and TRBJ2-2; 10 nucleotides match TRBD1. After removal of 6 bases from V and 3 bases from J, the junction contained 13 bases not matched to a gene. CDR1 is MNHNS, CDR2 SASEGT, per germline. This CDR3 contains 18 residues. In DNA form, the CDR3 reads TGTGCCAGCAGACCCCCGAGACAGGGGGCGTTGGACACCGGGGAGCTGTTTTTT. Residues: CASRPPRQGALDTGELFF.

This clonotype occurred many times. V usage is TRBV30 and J usage is TRBJ2-3; D is perhaps TRBD1 (6 bases). This CDR3 has 14 residues. The germline V and J ends were trimmed by 4 bases and 2 bases, with 13 bases remaining between them. Per the germline V gene, CDR1 is GTSNPN and CDR2 is SVGIG (reference sequence). CDR3 coding DNA: TGTGCCTGGACACTACAGGGATTCACAGATACGCAGTATTTT. Translated, it gives CAWTLQGFTDTQYF.

The chain joins TRBV5-4 to TRBJ2-7; D not resolved. Germline values: CDR1 SGHNT, CDR2 YYREEE (reference sequence). Trimming left V 10 bases short and J 5 bases short, with 13 bases between. This CDR3 spans 11 amino acids. CDR3 residues: CAGVVGHEQYF. The DNA for the CDR3 is TGTGCCGGGGTTGTGGGCCACGAGCAGTACTTC. Filled out from reference TRBV5-4 and TRBJ2-7, the complete variable domain reads ETGVTQSPTHLIKTRGQQVTLRCSSQSGHNTVSWYQQALGQGPQFIFQYYREEENGRGNFPPRFSGLQFPNYSSELNVNALELDDSALYLCAGVVGHEQYFGPGTRLTVT.

In this sample, this clonotype turned up many times. The CDR3 DNA reads as TGTGCCAGCAGCGTATGGCCGGGAAACACCATATATTTT. Its protein is CASSVWPGNTIYF. This rearrangement joins TRBV9 to TRBJ1-3; D unresolved. This CDR3 has 13 residues. Trimming took off 1 base at V and 4 bases at J, with 6 bases between the two ends. Germline CDR1 SGDLS, CDR2 YYNGEE.

This clonotype has more than one count but fewer than ten. The chain employs TRBV30 and TRBJ2-4; D may be TRBD2 (6 bases). The V end was cut by 1 base, the J end by 4 bases, with 11 bases between. This CDR3 has 14 residues. The germline gives CDR1 GTSNPN, CDR2 SVGIG (reference sequence). The CDR3 DNA reads TGTGCCTGGAGTGAGCAACGGGGGAAAAACATTCAGTACTTC. Its translation: CAWSEQRGKNIQYF. Combining the CDR3 with reference TRBV30 and TRBJ2-4 gives the whole variable domain SQTIHQWPATLVQPVGSPLSLECTVEGTSNPNLYWYRQAAGRGLQLLFYSVGIGQISSEVPQNLSASRPQDRQFILSSKKLLLSDSGFYLCAWSEQRGKNIQYFGAGTRLSVL.

This clonotype was counted ten times or more. The gene calls are TRBV28 and TRBJ2-6, with unresolved D. This CDR3 spans 16 amino acids. V lost 3 bases and J lost 0, with 9 bases in between. Germline V gives CDR1 MDHEN, CDR2 SYDVKM. The CDR3 nucleotides are TGTGCCAGCAGTTTGGTAGGACGCTCTGGGGCCAACGTCCTGACTTTC. It specifies CASSLVGRSGANVLTF.

In DNA form, the CDR3 reads TGTGCCAGCAGTTTAGGGACACCACCGCCGAACACTGAAGCTTTCTTT. The encoded protein is CASSLGTPPPNTEAFF. The V call is TRBV27, the J call TRBJ1-1, with D possibly being TRBD1 (6 bases). In germline, CDR1 is MNHEY, CDR2 SMNVEV (reference sequence). The CDR3 consists of 16 residues. Trimming took off 2 bases at V and 1 base at J, with 14 bases between the two ends.

This clonotype was detected ten times or more. The chain couples TRBV4-1 to TRBJ2-1, with 8 bases matching TRBD1. CDR1 and CDR2 from the germline V gene are MGHRA and YSYEKL. The CDR3 runs to 16 residues. Trimming at V came to 3 bases and at J to 1 base, leaving 5 bases not matched to a gene. Here the CDR3 reads CASSHGQGRSYNEQFF. CDR3 coding DNA: TGCGCCAGCAGCCACGGACAGGGACGTTCCTACAATGAGCAGTTCTTC.

The rearrangement links TRBV7-2 to TRBJ2-7, with D possibly TRBD1 on 5 matching bases. Germline assignment: CDR1 SGHTA and CDR2 FQGNSA. This CDR3 contains 18 residues. The V end was cut by 0 bases, the J end by 1 base, with 19 bases between. The CDR3 DNA sequence: TGTGCCAGCAGCTTAGCTTTATTCGACAGTCAATCATCCTACGAGCAGTACTTC. Its translation: CASSLALFDSQSSYEQYF.

The J gene is TRBJ2-5, the V gene TRBV2, with 14 positions matching TRBD2. The CDR3 extends over 14 amino acids. The germline CDR1 and CDR2 sequences are SNHLY and FYNNEI. V dropped 9 bases and J dropped 6; count of bases not matched to a gene: 6. The CDR3 bases are TGTGCCAGTTCGACTAGCGGGAGGGAGCAGACCCAGTACTTC. Amino acid sequence: CASSTSGREQTQYF.

The gene calls are TRBV15 and TRBJ2-7, with TRBD1 matching 8 bases. The CDR3 sequence is 14 residues long. CDR1 is LNHNV and CDR2 is YYDKDF in the germline V gene (reference sequence). Trimming removed 0 bases from V and 4 bases from J; junction bases left unmatched: 2. The CDR3 sequence: CATSRDRGPYEQYF. The CDR3 nucleotides are TGTGCCACCAGCAGAGACAGGGGGCCATACGAGCAGTACTTC. The whole variable domain, remainder taken from reference TRBV15 and TRBJ2-7, is DAMVIQNPRYQVTQFGKPVTLSCSQTLNHNVMYWYQQKSSQAPKLLFHYYDKDFNNEADTPDNFQSRRPNTSFCFLDIRSPGLGDTAMYLCATSRDRGPYEQYFGPGTRLTVT.

This clonotype came up many times. The chain recombines TRBV5-1 with TRBJ2-5, with 7 bases that match TRBD1. The trim removed 4 bases at V and 3 bases at J, leaving 6 bases unmatched. The germline gives CDR1 SGHRS, CDR2 YFSETQ. CDR3 length: 14 residues. CDR3 DNA sequence: TGCGCCAGCAGCGTTGGACAGGACGAAGAGACCCAGTACTTC. It translates to CASSVGQDEETQYF.

J is TRBJ2-1 and V is TRBV9; the D gene is possibly TRBD1 (5 bases). The CDR3 runs 15 residues. Germline V gene lookup returns CDR1 SGDLS and CDR2 YYNGEE. V was clipped by 0 bases and J by 0 bases, with 7 bases between them. DNA of the CDR3: TGTGCCAGCAGCGTAGTAGGGGTCTCCTACAATGAGCAGTTCTTC. It encodes CASSVVGVSYNEQFF.

The sample holds many counts of this clonotype. The rearrangement links TRBV27 to TRBJ1-6, with TRBD1 identical over 7 bases. The CDR3 has 15 residues. Germline V gene lookup returns CDR1 MNHEY and CDR2 SMNVEV (reference sequence). The ends lost 6 bases at V and 4 bases at J; junction bases unmatched: 6. CDR3 amino acids: CASSPTGRYNSPLHF. DNA of the CDR3: TGTGCCAGCAGCCCGACAGGGAGATATAATTCACCCCTCCACTTT.

In nucleotides, the CDR3 is TGTGCCAGCAGTGTTAACGGAGGAGATTCACCCCTCCACTTT. It encodes CASSVNGGDSPLHF. The chain combines TRBV2 with TRBJ1-6; no reliable D call. The CDR3 totals 14 residues. CDR1 and CDR2 (germline): SNHLY, FYNNEI. V was trimmed by 4 bases and J by 8 bases, leaving 12 bases between them.

This clonotype has more than one count but fewer than ten. V usage is TRBV6-5 and J usage is TRBJ1-1; 9 nucleotides line up with TRBD1. V dropped 6 bases and J dropped 5; count of bases not matched to a gene: 7. Germline CDR1 MNHEY, CDR2 SVGAGI. This CDR3 region has 14 residues. The CDR3: CASRTGTGSTEAFF. CDR3 sequence (DNA): TGTGCCAGCAGAACTGGGACAGGGAGTACTGAAGCTTTCTTT.

The chain carries TRBV28 and TRBJ1-5, with D tentatively TRBD1 (6 bases). Germline CDR1 MDHEN, CDR2 SYDVKM. Trimming removed 9 bases from V and 5 bases from J, with 8 bases in between. The CDR3 covers 11 residues. The CDR3 DNA reads TGTGCCAGTCAGGGGTATCAGCCCCAGCATTTT. Translating it yields CASQGYQPQHF.

The chain uses TRBV7-6 and TRBJ2-1; no firm D call. CDR1 and CDR2 (germline): SGHVS, FNYEAQ. V lost 5 bases and J 5 bases, leaving 16 bases between the germline ends. The CDR3 covers 15 residues. The CDR3 DNA reads as TGTGCCAGCAGCCCCACCAGCTCAGCGAACAATGAGCAGTTCTTC. Encoded protein: CASSPTSSANNEQFF. Using reference TRBV7-6 and TRBJ2-1 for the parts outside the CDR3, the full variable domain is GAGVSQSPRYKVTKRGQDVALRCDPISGHVSLYWYRQALGQGPEFLTYFNYEAQQDKSGLPNDRFSAERPEGSISTLTIQRTEQRDSAMYRCASSPTSSANNEQFFGPGTRLTVL.

The J gene is TRBJ1-2, the V gene TRBV28; D is uncertain. The V gene lost 3 bases and the J gene lost 0 bases, with 8 bases spanning the gap. Germline CDR1 is MDHEN and CDR2 is SYDVKM. CDR3 length equals 14 residues. The CDR3 is CASSLHSANYGYTF. The CDR3 DNA reads TGTGCCAGCAGTTTGCACAGTGCTAACTATGGCTACACCTTC.

In this sample, this clonotype turned up many times. V gene TRBV28 combines with J gene TRBJ2-5; D gene ambiguous. Trimming left V 1 base short and J 7 bases short, with 7 bases between. CDR3 length equals 12 residues. From germline, CDR1 is MDHEN and CDR2 SYDVKM. CDR3 DNA sequence: TGTGCCAGCAGTTTATTCTCGGGGACCCAGTACTTC. Translating it yields CASSLFSGTQYF.

The chain joins TRBV5-1 to TRBJ2-3, with D possibly being TRBD2 (5 bases). V lost 0 bases and J 2 bases, leaving 10 bases between the germline ends. CDR1 SGHRS and CDR2 YFSETQ come from the germline V gene. The CDR3 spans 15 residues. CDR3 DNA sequence: TGCGCCAGCAGCTTGGCCGGACTTGACACAGATACGCAGTATTTT. Encoded protein: CASSLAGLDTDTQYF. The complete variable domain, with remaining parts taken from reference TRBV5-1 and TRBJ2-3, reads KAGVTQTPRYLIKTRGQQVTLSCSPISGHRSVSWYQQTPGQGLQFLFEYFSETQRNKGNFPGRFSGRQFSNSRSEMNVSTLELGDSALYLCASSLAGLDTDTQYFGPGTRLTVL.